Given below is one T cell receptor (beta chain) in context. The CDR3 extends over 16 amino acids. Germline V gene sequence: CDR1 SGHDT, CDR2 YYEEEE. The V segment lost 3 bases and the J segment 8 bases; nucleotides outside the gene matches: 11. The data stem from a study of blood T cell repertoires in COVID-19. Repertoires were generated with immunoSEQ multiplex PCR, while TCRdb's copy carries only in-frame clones and drops some. Of roughly 180,000 clones listed, approximately 86% are singletons. Sequenced: peripheral blood. The TCR was taken from a man older than 75 with COVID-19, enrolled during active disease. The J gene is TRBJ1-4, the V gene TRBV5-6; TRBD1 agrees at 9 bases. The CDR3 DNA reads as TGTGCCAGCAGCTCCCGCATCCGGGACAGGGAGGAAAAACTGTTTTTT. This sequence encodes CASSSRIRDREEKLFF.